Sequencing of this TCR beta chain was carried out in a study of CD8+ T cells in alopecia areata. Sample treatment: oral pan-JAK inhibitor, 5-10 mg twice daily. This clone was seen a few times. Following extraction, RNA underwent reverse transcription to cDNA, which served as the sequencing template. The repertoire was sequenced with immunoSEQ multiplex PCR; TCRdb's copy has only in-frame clones and lacks some. Of approximately 110,000 clones in the sample, less than 70% were seen once. V was clipped by 7 bases and J by 2 bases; unmatched bases: 8. The CDR3 extends over 14 amino acids. Germline V gives CDR1 SQVTM, CDR2 ANQGSEA.

The material sequenced was CD4+ T cells sorted from blood, taken at week 24, from a patient treated with tofacitinib. The sequence was obtained from a human donor with alopecia areata. The chain recombines TRBV29-1 with TRBJ2-1, with 7 bases lining up with TRBD2. CDR3 DNA sequence: TGCAGCGCAGGGACTACCAAAGCCTACAATGAGCAGTTCTTC. As protein: CSAGTTKAYNEQFF.